Following are 19 T cell receptor beta chains from one sample sequenced in a study of cytomegalovirus exposure and HLA in healthy donors. In the PCR, 60 Vbeta and 13 Jbeta primers were used. Profiled with immunoSEQ multiplex PCR; TCRdb holds only in-frame clones, not every one. This sample carries 85,000 to 110,000 clones, approximately 79% of them seen once, and the ten largest clones take roughly 3.9%. Sample: PBMCs. Source of these receptors: a man aged 45-65 years in good health and CMV-seropositive.

CDR3 in amino acids: CASSLVGTSTGELFF. The CDR3 DNA sequence: TGCGCCAGCAGTTTAGTGGGGACTTCAACCGGGGAGCTGTTTTTT. The gene calls are TRBV10-2 and TRBJ2-2, with a tentative D call TRBD2 (6 bases). This CDR3 has 15 residues. Trimming took 5 bases from V and 5 from J, leaving 15 bases between them. CDR1 WSHSY and CDR2 SAAADI come from the germline V gene.

The J gene is TRBJ2-7, the V gene TRBV6-5, with 8 bases lining up with TRBD1. The CDR3 totals 15 residues. The V and J ends lost 2 bases and 4 bases, in that order; junction bases with no gene match: 7. CDR1 is MNHEY, CDR2 SVGAGI, per germline. The CDR3 loop reads CASSYRFGQGYEQYF. In DNA form, the CDR3 reads TGTGCCAGCAGTTACAGGTTCGGACAGGGTTACGAGCAGTACTTC.

There are a few counts of this clone. The chain is built from TRBV4-3 and TRBJ2-1; 9 bases match TRBD1. Germline CDR1 LGHNA, CDR2 YSLEER. This CDR3 spans 16 amino acids. V was clipped by 1 base and J by 3 bases; unmatched bases: 4. The CDR3 protein is CASSQGDRAVYNEQFF. CDR3 in DNA: TGCGCCAGCAGCCAAGGGGACAGGGCAGTCTACAATGAGCAGTTCTTC.

The CDR3 DNA sequence: TGTGCCAGCAGCTTAAACCCAGGGCGATACGAGCAGTACTTC. Residues: CASSLNPGRYEQYF. The chain has TRBV11-2 and TRBJ2-7; a weak D match, TRBD1 (5 bases). In germline, CDR1 is SGHAT, CDR2 FQNNGV. The CDR3 totals 14 residues. V shed 2 bases and J shed 4 bases, with 12 bases lying between them. The full variable domain, its missing parts supplied by reference TRBV11-2 and TRBJ2-7, is EAGVAQSPRYKIIEKRQSVAFWCNPISGHATLYWYQQILGQGPKLLIQFQNNGVVDDSQLPKDRFSAERLKGVDSTLKIQPAKLEDSAVYLCASSLNPGRYEQYFGPGTRLTVT.

The CDR3 loop reads CASSVDIAVNTDTQYF. As DNA, the CDR3 is TGTGCCAGCAGCGTAGATATAGCGGTCAACACAGATACGCAGTATTTT. The chain recombines TRBV9 with TRBJ2-3; possible D gene TRBD2, 6 bases. CDR3 length equals 16 residues. Trimming removed 0 bases at V and 2 bases at J, with 13 bases between. Germline CDR1 and CDR2: SGDLS and YYNGEE.

The chain recombines TRBV2 with TRBJ1-2; possible D gene TRBD1, 6 bases. This CDR3 comprises 12 residues. Germline CDR1 reads SNHLY; CDR2 reads FYNNEI. Trimming pared 8 bases from V and 6 bases from J, leaving 13 bases between. The CDR3, as DNA: TGTGCCAGCGGAGCCGACAGGAATGGCTACACCTTC. Translating it yields CASGADRNGYTF.

This chain joins TRBV28 and TRBJ2-7; 11 bases fit TRBD2. J gave up 5 bases and V 3 bases, and 6 bases lay outside the gene matches. CDR1 and CDR2 from the germline V gene are MDHEN and SYDVKM. The CDR3 spans 15 residues. Here the CDR3 reads CASSFGLAGGHEQYF. DNA for the CDR3: TGTGCCAGCAGTTTCGGCCTAGCGGGAGGTCACGAGCAGTACTTC.

The chain employs TRBV2 and TRBJ1-5, with a possible D match to TRBD1 (5 bases). Germline V lookup: CDR1 SNHLY, CDR2 FYNNEI. CDR3 length: 14 residues. V lost 4 bases to trimming and J lost 3 bases, with 10 bases between them. The CDR3 region is CASSASGNNQPQHF. In DNA form, the CDR3 reads TGTGCCAGCAGTGCCTCAGGGAACAATCAGCCCCAGCATTTT.

The V gene is TRBV2, the J gene TRBJ2-1; 12 positions agree with TRBD2. The CDR3 contains 15 residues. J was trimmed by 7 bases and V by 5 bases; bases with no gene match: 6. CDR1 and CDR2 (germline): SNHLY, FYNNEI. CDR3 in amino acids: CASSRLAGVSNEQFF. In DNA form, the CDR3 reads TGTGCCAGCAGTCGACTAGCGGGAGTAAGTAATGAGCAGTTCTTC.

This rearrangement joins TRBV7-8 to TRBJ2-1; 14 bases agree with TRBD2. Trimming cost V 0 bases and J 7 bases; bases outside gene matches: 11. In germline, CDR1 is SGHVS, CDR2 FQNEAQ. The CDR3 covers 19 residues. The DNA for the CDR3 is TGTGCCAGCAGCTTAGCTTCAGGACTAGCGGGAGGAACGGGGAATGAGCAGTTCTTC. Encoded protein: CASSLASGLAGGTGNEQFF.

This chain uses TRBV6-1 with TRBJ1-1; TRBD1 aligns across 7 bases. Germline V CDR1 and CDR2: MNHNS, SASEGT. The trim removed 6 bases at V and 1 base at J, leaving 5 bases unmatched. The CDR3 extends over 14 amino acids. The CDR3 reads CASSPRGANTEAFF. The CDR3, as DNA: TGTGCCAGCAGCCCCAGGGGGGCGAACACTGAAGCTTTCTTT.

The chain employs TRBV9 and TRBJ2-5; TRBD2 agrees at 9 bases. The J call is in doubt because the DNA end fits TRBJ2-7 better. CDR1 and CDR2 (germline): SGDLS, YYNGEE. The CDR3 is 15 residues long. In DNA, the CDR3 is TGTGCCAGCAGCGACTCTAGCGGGGACCCCTACGAGCAGTACTTC. As protein: CASSDSSGDPYEQYF.

This clone came up once. This chain links TRBV6-5 with TRBJ2-1; the D gene is possibly TRBD2 (5 bases). Germline V gene sequence: CDR1 MNHEY, CDR2 SVGAGI. The CDR3 is 12 amino acids. V was trimmed by 6 bases and J by 11 bases, leaving 14 bases between them. CDR3 bases: TGTGCCAGCAGAGACCCAAGGGAGAAGCAGTTCTTC. Protein: CASRDPREKQFF.

The V call is TRBV9, the J call TRBJ1-3; D gene uncertain. The germline V and J ends were trimmed by 3 bases and 0 bases, with 10 bases remaining between them. The CDR3 contains 15 residues. Germline values: CDR1 SGDLS, CDR2 YYNGEE. The CDR3 DNA is TGTGCCAGCAGCGCCCGTCCCTTCTCTGGAAACACCATATATTTT. Its protein product is CASSARPFSGNTIYF. Using reference TRBV9 and TRBJ1-3 for the parts outside the CDR3, the full variable domain is DSGVTQTPKHLITATGQRVTLRCSPRSGDLSVYWYQQSLDQGLQFLIQYYNGEERAKGNILERFSAQQFPDLHSELNLSSLELGDSALYFCASSARPFSGNTIYFGEGSWLTVV.

V usage is TRBV10-3 and J usage is TRBJ2-5, with 7 nucleotides matching TRBD2. This CDR3 is 14 amino acids long. The germline gives CDR1 ENHRY, CDR2 SYGVKD. V lost 3 bases to trimming and J lost 5 bases; unmatched junction nucleotides: 6. The CDR3 spells CAISDWTRDETQYF. The CDR3 bases are TGTGCCATCAGTGACTGGACTAGGGATGAGACCCAGTACTTC.

V and J are TRBV28 and TRBJ2-4; no reliable D call. V was trimmed by 8 bases and J by 4 bases, leaving 15 bases between them. CDR1 is MDHEN and CDR2 is SYDVKM in the germline V gene. CDR3 length: 14 residues. In nucleotides, the CDR3 is TGTGCCAGCGGAGAACATACACCAAAAAACATTCAGTACTTC. It is translated as CASGEHTPKNIQYF.

The chain is built from TRBV28 and TRBJ1-4; TRBD1 might be the D (6 bases). Germline CDR1 reads MDHEN; CDR2 reads SYDVKM. Trimming left V 6 bases short and J 7 bases short, with 15 bases between. The CDR3 loop spans 14 amino acids. CDR3 DNA: TGTGCCAGCAGCCGAGGCCAGGGGCGTGAAAAACTGTTTTTT. Translating gives CASSRGQGREKLFF.

The V call is TRBV5-1, the J call TRBJ2-7; a possible D gene is TRBD1 (7 bases). V lost 0 bases and J 3 bases, leaving 16 bases between the germline ends. Germline V gene sequence: CDR1 SGHRS, CDR2 YFSETQ. This CDR3 has 16 amino acids. The CDR3 loop reads CASSLGGDSHSYEQYF. In DNA form, the CDR3 reads TGCGCCAGCAGCTTGGGGGGGGACAGTCATAGCTACGAGCAGTACTTC.

The CDR3 loop reads CASSLGTRLETQYF. Written as DNA, the CDR3 is TGCGCCAGCAGCCTAGGGACTAGGCTCGAGACCCAGTACTTC. The chain recombines TRBV5-1 with TRBJ2-5, with 8 bases fitting TRBD2. Germline V gene sequence: CDR1 SGHRS, CDR2 YFSETQ. V lost 4 bases and J lost 5; bases outside the gene matches: 7. This CDR3 has 14 residues.